This T cell receptor beta chain emerged from a study of beta chain features in type 1 diabetes (dated by TCRdb to 2016 to 2019). In terms of the full investigation: No differences in mean age, gender distribution, total cell number or subset yield were found between patients and healthy donors. Whereas all 28 donors provided naive and central memory subsets, regulatory and stem cell-like memory subsets were isolated from just 8 patients and about 8 healthy donors. A total of 85 million to 140 million sorted cells were examined across all samples, and the number of cells per subset was strongly correlated with RNA yield. The study compared TCRB repertoires of sorted circulating CD4+ T cell subsets between recently diagnosed type 1 diabetes patients and matched healthy donors. General conclusions and limits of the study: PCR might favor shorter templates, but patient and control samples were amplified and corrected together, so any skew would affect both groups equally. The naive, central memory and regulatory TCRB repertoires appeared to resemble one another more closely among patients than among healthy donors. Because cDNA was sequenced instead of genomic DNA, activated cells with high expression could be over-represented, although the groups did not differ in activation or CD3 levels. Only small numbers of individuals were included in the HLA sub-analyses, which left unresolved whether HLA type had any influence on TCRB rearrangement. At VDJ recombination sites, type 1 diabetes patients had fewer insertions and more deleted nucleotides, which implies abnormalities in thymic rearrangement. In all four CD4+ subsets, TCRB CDR3 length was moderately but significantly shorter in type 1 diabetes patients.

A single peripheral blood draw of about 116 mL on average was collected from each donor into heparinised tubes. Naive, central memory, regulatory and stem cell-like memory CD4+ T cells were sorted on a BD FACSAria II using a panel including CD45RO, CCR7, CD25, CD127, CD95 and CD27. Purity was above 95% for every sorted population. PBMCs were isolated immediately by Lymphoprep density gradient centrifugation and stained directly without culture. So that batch effects would be minimized, each experiment stained and sorted samples in pairs, pairing one healthy donor with one patient. The entire amount of isolated RNA was reverse transcribed using the High Capacity cDNA Reverse Transcription Kit, so the sequenced TCRB transcripts were expressed ones. Naive, central memory and regulatory T cell samples underwent deep immunoSEQ sequencing, averaging approximately 3.3 million total reads per sample. Sorted cells were lysed in RLT buffer, and RNA was extracted using DNase-treated RNeasy Micro or Mini kits according to cell number. To prevent cross-contamination, every cell subset was processed on its own, while patient and healthy donor samples were processed together. TCRB sequences were amplified from cDNA with the immunoSEQ multiplex PCR, producing 87-bp fragments spanning the CDR3 region. Sequencing of the amplicons was performed on the Illumina HiSeq platform. In the paper's pipeline: Synthetic template baselines were used to correct PCR bias computationally, reads within Hamming distance 2 were collapsed, and singletons that could not be merged were discarded. Reads were aligned against IMGT so that V, D and J genes, CDR3 length and insertions or deletions at six rearrangement sites could be assigned. Clonotype counts were normalized to sorted cell number within each subset before computing true diversity and Gini coefficients with the tcR R package. The overlap coefficient, calculated on TCRB nucleotide sequences, was used to measure repertoire sharing. Out-of-frame TCRB sequences from naive cells were analyzed as a proxy for the pre-selection repertoire. The source is immuneACCESS, and TCRdb retained only in-frame sequences with V and J called. Part of the clones is not carried over; for the studies checked, unresolved V genes explain less than half of this, and the remainder is unexplained. V, J and clone size derive from that table, while D and trimming were established from the DNA sequence. Within this sample are around 250,000 clones, with over 12% of them counted one time only. The ten largest clonotypes hold more than 0.025% of the sample.

In regard to this clone: No cognate antigen has been identified for it. Base quality data are lacking; no much larger clone is found one base away.

After removal of 2 bases from V and 5 bases from J, the junction retains 9 bases not matched to a gene. The germline V gene provides CDR1 MNHEY and CDR2 SVGAGI. The CDR3 sequence holds 15 residues, the cysteine and phenylalanine included. Only CDR3 DNA remains: 45 bases, in frame from the first base. Sequencing was carried out using naive CD4+ T cells from blood. In the paper's terms, the cell subset or site label means: true naive CD4+ T cells. This receptor was identified in a woman in her thirties or forties in good health. The chain links TRBV6-5 with TRBJ2-7; 7 bases in the junction line up with TRBD1. The sequenced DNA: TGTGCCAGCAGTTACATTTGGGGACAGTGGGACGAGCAGTACTTC. Its protein is CASSYIWGQWDEQYF.